One and the same sample provided the 23 T cell receptor beta chains below, sequenced in a study of shared clonotypes between healthy human individuals. The repertoire was sequenced with immunoSEQ multiplex PCR; TCRdb's copy has only in-frame clones and lacks some. The sample carries 1.4 million or so clones, around 98.5% recorded once. The sequenced sample was naive CD4+ T cells sorted from blood. The subset here: CD45RA+ positively selected. The source is a man under 40 in good health.

This rearrangement joins TRBV27 to TRBJ2-7; 7 bases map to TRBD2. The CDR3 extends over 13 amino acids. The V gene's germline CDR1 is MNHEY and CDR2 SMNVEV (reference sequence). V shed 6 bases and J 6 bases; nucleotides not matched to a gene: 8. This chain's CDR3 is CASRGGGRFEQYF. The CDR3 region has the DNA TGTGCCAGCAGGGGGGGAGGGCGGTTCGAGCAGTACTTC.

The rearrangement uses TRBV7-2 and TRBJ1-4; perhaps TRBD1 as D (5 bases). The CDR3 has 15 amino acids. V lost 3 bases to trimming and J lost 8 bases, with 16 bases between them. The V gene's germline CDR1 is SGHTA and CDR2 FQGNSA. The CDR3 loop is CASSLGGRVNEKLFF. CDR3 coding DNA: TGTGCCAGCAGCTTGGGGGGAAGGGTTAACGAAAAACTGTTTTTT.

The chain combines TRBV7-3 with TRBJ2-7, with D perhaps being TRBD1 or TRBD2 (5 bases each). CDR1 is SGHTA, CDR2 FQGTGA, per germline. CDR3 length equals 15 residues. Deletions cut 2 bases from V and 2 bases from J, with 13 bases between. CDR3: CASSLLPGPTYEQYF. CDR3 nucleotide sequence: TGTGCCAGCAGCTTACTCCCGGGACCGACCTACGAGCAGTACTTC.

The CDR3 spells CASSLYPSDPTYEQYF. The CDR3 coding sequence is TGTGCCAGCAGCCTTTATCCTAGCGACCCAACCTACGAGCAGTACTTC. The chain employs TRBV5-4 and TRBJ2-7; the D gene is possibly TRBD2 (6 bases). The CDR3 runs 16 residues. V was cut by 4 bases and J by 2 bases, with 19 bases left in between. Germline V gene lookup returns CDR1 SGHNT and CDR2 YYREEE (reference sequence).

The gene calls are TRBV6-5 and TRBJ2-1; D is ambiguous. Germline lookup yields CDR1 MNHEY and CDR2 SVGAGI. The CDR3 is made up of 12 amino acids. The V gene lost 7 bases and the J gene lost 7 bases, with 11 bases spanning the gap. For the CDR3, the DNA is TGTGCCAGCACTCGGTCCGGAAATGAGCAGTTCTTC. Its protein is CASTRSGNEQFF.

The CDR3 is CASSGSGPSSYNEQFF. The DNA for the CDR3 is TGTGCCAGCAGCGGGTCTGGGCCCAGCTCCTACAATGAGCAGTTCTTC. This chain uses TRBV9 with TRBJ2-1; no reliable D call. The CDR3 has 16 amino acids. CDR1 is SGDLS and CDR2 is YYNGEE in the germline V gene. Trimming took 3 bases from V and 0 from J, leaving 13 bases between them.

J is TRBJ2-5 and V is TRBV2, with 7 positions matching TRBD2. There are 13 residues in the CDR3. After removal of 7 bases from V and 5 bases from J, the junction contained 7 bases not matched to a gene. Germline CDR1 SNHLY, CDR2 FYNNEI. CDR3 DNA: TGTGCCAGCATACGGGAGGCGGGGGAGACCCAGTACTTC. Protein: CASIREAGETQYF.

The rearrangement joins TRBV6-6 to TRBJ1-5; unclear D gene. V was trimmed by 5 bases and J by 0 bases, leaving 11 bases between them. The length of the CDR3 is 15 residues. Germline V lookup: CDR1 MNHNY, CDR2 SVGAGI (reference sequence). The DNA for the CDR3 is TGTGCCAGCAGTCTGGGCCGCTATAGCAATCAGCCCCAGCATTTT. Translated: CASSLGRYSNQPQHF.

The chain recombines TRBV9 with TRBJ2-2, with no clear D. The V gene's germline CDR1 is SGDLS and CDR2 YYNGEE. Trimming removed 1 base from V and 6 bases from J, with 19 bases in between. The CDR3 is made up of 17 amino acids. CDR3 residues: CASSVSIPESAAGELFF. The CDR3 nucleotides are TGTGCCAGCAGCGTAAGTATTCCGGAATCCGCCGCCGGGGAGCTGTTTTTT.

The rearrangement joins TRBV10-3 to TRBJ2-1; 8 bases agree with TRBD2. The germline CDR1 and CDR2 sequences are ENHRY and SYGVKD. J lost 3 bases, V lost 10 bases, and 8 bases had no gene match. The CDR3 sequence is 14 residues long. The CDR3: CATRITSGYNEQFF. As DNA, the CDR3 is TGTGCCACCCGGATTACTAGCGGCTACAATGAGCAGTTCTTC.

This chain links TRBV6-5 with TRBJ2-7; D uncertain. This CDR3 is 14 amino acids long. The germline V gene encodes CDR1 MNHEY and CDR2 SVGAGI. V was clipped by 2 bases and J by 1 base, with 9 bases between them. In nucleotides, the CDR3 is TGTGCCAGCAGTTACCAGTCATTTTCCTACGAGCAGTACTTC. Residues: CASSYQSFSYEQYF.

The rearrangement joins TRBV28 to TRBJ2-2; D uncertain. Trimming removed 4 bases from V and 3 bases from J, with 0 bases in between. The CDR3 has 11 amino acids. Germline values: CDR1 MDHEN, CDR2 SYDVKM. The CDR3 coding sequence is TGTGCCAGCAGTTACACCGGGGAGCTGTTTTTT. Translating it yields CASSYTGELFF.

The chain carries TRBV30 and TRBJ1-2; TRBD1 agrees at 8 bases. The V and J ends lost 5 bases and 7 bases, in that order; junction bases with no gene match: 6. The CDR3 is 12 amino acids. Germline lookup yields CDR1 GTSNPN and CDR2 SVGIG (reference sequence). The CDR3 protein is CAWSGGAGGYTF. DNA of the CDR3: TGTGCCTGGTCAGGGGGCGCGGGTGGCTACACCTTC.

This chain connects TRBV27 to TRBJ2-7, with 7 bases fitting TRBD2. The CDR3 spans 15 residues. V was clipped by 4 bases and J by 4 bases; unmatched bases: 10. CDR1 and CDR2 from the germline V gene are MNHEY and SMNVEV (reference sequence). This CDR3 is CASSSSWAGVYEQYF. The CDR3 nucleotides read TGTGCCAGCAGTTCCTCCTGGGCGGGAGTTTACGAGCAGTACTTC.

This chain joins TRBV11-2 and TRBJ2-3; D ambiguous. Trimming removed 2 bases at V and 2 bases at J, with 11 bases between. Germline assignment: CDR1 SGHAT and CDR2 FQNNGV. The CDR3 is 15 residues long. In DNA, the CDR3 is TGTGCCAGCAGCTTATCCCACGACCCCACAGATACGCAGTATTTT. Translated, it gives CASSLSHDPTDTQYF.

This chain links TRBV19 with TRBJ2-2, with TRBD1 as a possible D gene (5 bases). Trimming stripped 0 bases from V and 7 bases from J, with 21 bases between. Germline V gives CDR1 LNHDA, CDR2 SQIVND (reference sequence). CDR3 size: 18 residues. The CDR3 spells CASSIDKLRGRFIGELFF. CDR3 in DNA: TGTGCCAGTAGTATAGATAAACTAAGGGGTCGGTTCATCGGGGAGCTGTTTTTT.

The genes are TRBV18 and TRBJ1-1; possibly TRBD1 for D (5 bases). V was shortened by 1 base and J by 1 base, with 13 bases between the two germline ends. The CDR3 has 16 residues. Germline V gene lookup returns CDR1 KGHSH and CDR2 LQKENI. The CDR3 loop is CASSPRPGQSNTEAFF. CDR3 DNA sequence: TGTGCCAGCTCACCACGCCCAGGGCAATCGAACACTGAAGCTTTCTTT.

The chain joins TRBV11-2 to TRBJ2-7, with 8 bases lining up with TRBD1. The CDR3 is 14 residues long. The V gene end was trimmed by 8 bases and the J gene end by 3 bases; junction bases not matched to a gene: 9. Germline CDR1 reads SGHAT; CDR2 reads FQNNGV. DNA of the CDR3: TGTGCCAGCCAGCCCGGGACAGGCCTCTACGAGCAGTACTTC. Translation: CASQPGTGLYEQYF. The variable domain in full, completed from reference TRBV11-2 and TRBJ2-7, reads EAGVAQSPRYKIIEKRQSVAFWCNPISGHATLYWYQQILGQGPKLLIQFQNNGVVDDSQLPKDRFSAERLKGVDSTLKIQPAKLEDSAVYLCASQPGTGLYEQYFGPGTRLTVT.

The chain carries TRBV5-6 and TRBJ1-5, with 7 bases fitting TRBD1. V lost 3 bases and J lost 6; bases outside the gene matches: 6. The CDR3 is 14 residues long. CDR1 SGHDT and CDR2 YYEEEE come from the germline V gene. The DNA of the CDR3 is TGTGCCAGCAGCTCGGGGACAGTAAGTCAGCCCCAGCATTTT. Its translation is CASSSGTVSQPQHF.

This chain links TRBV28 with TRBJ2-7; TRBD2 matches 9 bases. The junction had 5 bases not matched to a gene; V was cut back by 3 bases and J by 2 bases. This CDR3 spans 15 amino acids. Germline lookup yields CDR1 MDHEN and CDR2 SYDVKM. The chain's CDR3 is CASSFSSSGTYEQYF. DNA for the CDR3: TGTGCCAGCAGTTTTTCGTCTAGCGGGACCTACGAGCAGTACTTC.

The chain has TRBV23-1 and TRBJ1-5; possibly TRBD1 for D (6 bases). TRBV23-1 is known as an ORF, though its function is uncertain. The CDR3 is 15 residues long. V was cut by 4 bases and J by 3 bases, with 13 bases left in between. The CDR3: CASSLGGAFNQPQHF. The CDR3 region has the DNA TGCGCCAGCAGTCTAGGGGGGGCTTTCAATCAGCCCCAGCATTTT.

This chain links TRBV5-1 with TRBJ1-1; a possible D gene is TRBD1 (6 bases). V was shortened by 4 bases and J by 1 base, with 14 bases between the two germline ends. CDR3 size: 15 residues. Per the germline V gene, CDR1 is SGHRS and CDR2 is YFSETQ. CDR3 nucleotides: TGCGCCAGCAGCCCGCAACAGGGTTCGAACACTGAAGCTTTCTTT. Protein product: CASSPQQGSNTEAFF.

J is TRBJ1-4 and V is TRBV7-9; D call uncertain. Trimming removed 1 base at V and 5 bases at J, with 11 bases between. Germline V gene data show CDR1 as SEHNR and CDR2 as FQNEAQ (reference sequence). The CDR3 length is 15 residues. Here the CDR3 DNA reads TGTGCCAGCAGCTTAGGCCAGACCAGCAATGAAAAACTGTTTTTT. Protein sequence: CASSLGQTSNEKLFF.